One T cell receptor (beta chain) is described in this entry. This specimen comes from a study of blood T cell repertoires in COVID-19. Study-level information: From the United States, Italy and Spain came samples of acute and convalescent COVID-19. In each case, the material was cDNA or gDNA derived from T cells, B-cell-depleted T cells, or PBMCs.

Authors' data handling: Scientists estimated how many nucleated cells there were by amplifying reference gene primers. The table came from immunoSEQ multiplex PCR; TCRdb's copy has only in-frame clones and leaves some out. That table is the source of V, J and clone size, and D and trimming were worked out from the DNA. The sample lists roughly 200,000 clones; around 79% were seen once. This CDR3 is built from 15 residues. Germline lookup yields CDR1 MGHDK and CDR2 SYGVNS. Trimming removed 3 bases at V and 3 bases at J, with 12 bases between. The sample taken for sequencing was peripheral blood. The V call is TRBV25-1, the J call TRBJ2-1; tentatively, D is TRBD1 (5 bases). The sequence came from a man aged 45 to 65 who had recovered from COVID-19. The CDR3 nucleotides read TGTGCCAGCAGTGATAACTACAGGAACTACAATGAGCAGTTCTTC. Translating it yields CASSDNYRNYNEQFF.